This T cell receptor beta chain emerged from a study of blood T cell repertoires in COVID-19. Across the study: The analysed material was cDNA or gDNA that came from T cells, B-cell-depleted T cells, or PBMCs.

The CDR3 has 12 amino acids. The germline CDR1 and CDR2 sequences are SNHLY and FYNNEI. The ends were cut back, 6 bases at V and 3 bases at J, with 8 bases in the middle. Sequencing used immunoSEQ multiplex PCR; TCRdb keeps in-frame clones, though not all of them. The table has under 250,000 clones, around nine tenths seen once. The V call is TRBV2, the J call TRBJ1-1; D is undetermined. The receptor comes from a man between 18 and 35 years old with active or convalescent COVID-19. Material for sequencing was peripheral blood. The CDR3 reads CASRREDTEAFF. CDR3 coding DNA: TGTGCCAGCAGGCGGGAGGACACTGAAGCTTTCTTT.